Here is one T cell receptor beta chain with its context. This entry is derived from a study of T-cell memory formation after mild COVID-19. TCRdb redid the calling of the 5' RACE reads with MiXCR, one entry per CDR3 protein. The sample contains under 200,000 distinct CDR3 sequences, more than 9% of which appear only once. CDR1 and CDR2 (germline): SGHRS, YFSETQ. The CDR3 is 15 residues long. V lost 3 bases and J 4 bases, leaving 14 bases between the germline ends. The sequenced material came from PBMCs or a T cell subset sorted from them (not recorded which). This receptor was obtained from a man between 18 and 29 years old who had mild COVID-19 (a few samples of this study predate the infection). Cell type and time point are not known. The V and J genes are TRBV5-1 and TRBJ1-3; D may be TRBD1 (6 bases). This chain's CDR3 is CASSSTGISGNTIYF. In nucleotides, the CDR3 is TGCGCCAGCAGCTCAACAGGGATCTCGGGAAACACCATATATTTT.